Sequencing of this T cell receptor (beta chain) was carried out in a study of vaccination effects on CD4 cells after COVID-19. Study context: Samples that were drawn after vaccination came a median of 72 days after the second dose. Study-wide points: After vaccination of healthy people, only 1 of 255 vaccine-induced clones cross-reacted with common cold coronaviruses.

Turning to this clone: Its antigen is as yet unknown.

Prior to sequencing, the ViraFEST assay stimulated PBMC with viral peptide pools, which expanded the antigen-specific CD4+ T cells. Subsequent to approximately 9 days of culture, CD4+ T cells were isolated. Either the mRNA-1273 or the BNT162b2 vaccine was given to participants as two doses. After 2 million or so PBMC were placed in each well, they were cultured with 8.5 to 10 IU/ml IL-2 and around 10 ug/ml peptides. V shed 3 bases, J shed 1 base, and the junction held 12 bases outside the gene matches. This CDR3 comprises 18 residues. Germline V gene sequence: CDR1 KGHSH, CDR2 LQKENI. TCRdb's copy holds only in-frame clones and misses some; the assay was immunoSEQ multiplex PCR. The sample has fewer than 40,000 clones, 70% to 85% seen once; the top ten hold around 2%.

The sample consisted of CD4+ T cells from PBMCs cultured with HCoV-NL63 spike peptides, taken after COVID-19 vaccination. The TCR was taken from a human donor who received a COVID-19 vaccine. Some clones in this sample may be carry-over from other donors' samples. The gene calls are TRBV18 and TRBJ1-1; 9 positions match TRBD1. CDR3 amino acids: CASSPSPGQGQRNTEAFF. The CDR3 nucleotides are TGTGCCAGCTCACCGTCTCCGGGACAGGGTCAGAGGAACACTGAAGCTTTCTTT.